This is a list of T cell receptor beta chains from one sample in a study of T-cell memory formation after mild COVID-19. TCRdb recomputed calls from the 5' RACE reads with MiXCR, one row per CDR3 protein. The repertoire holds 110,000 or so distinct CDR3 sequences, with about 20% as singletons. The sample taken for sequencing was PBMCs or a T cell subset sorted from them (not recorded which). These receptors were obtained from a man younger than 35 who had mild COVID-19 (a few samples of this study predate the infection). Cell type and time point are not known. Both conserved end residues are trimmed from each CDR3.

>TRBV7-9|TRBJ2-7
ASSLERGSSYEQY
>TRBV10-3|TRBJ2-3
AISDRDSGSTDTQY
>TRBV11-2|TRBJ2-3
ASSLDWTGAHTDTQY
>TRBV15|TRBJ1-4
ATSRAATNEKLF
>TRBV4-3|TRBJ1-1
ASSAGLNTEAF
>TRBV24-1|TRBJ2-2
ATSDLEGAWANTGELF
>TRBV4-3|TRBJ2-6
ASSQGNSPSGANVLT
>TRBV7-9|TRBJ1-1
ASSSGGSTEAF
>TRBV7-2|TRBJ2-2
ASSLGLAGGYGELF
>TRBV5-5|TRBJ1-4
ASSGQIPRELF
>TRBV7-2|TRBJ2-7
ASSPGTRSYEQY
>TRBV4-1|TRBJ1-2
ASSHPRDYGYT
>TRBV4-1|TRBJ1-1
ASSQVLTGWAEAF
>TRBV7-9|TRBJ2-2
ASSPKTSGGPNTGELF
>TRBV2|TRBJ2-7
ASSGRVQTYEQY
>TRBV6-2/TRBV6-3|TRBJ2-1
ASLAGLYYNEQF
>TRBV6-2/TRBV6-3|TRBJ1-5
ASTRGQYSNQPQH